This T cell receptor beta chain was captured in a study of immune characterization of retroperitoneal liposarcoma. TCRdb ran MiXCR on the PCR reads and lists one entry per CDR3 protein. The data show several thousand distinct CDR3 sequences, around 30% seen once. This clonotype was counted ten times or more. The CDR3 contains 15 residues. Sample: tumor tissue. This receptor was obtained from a female donor with retroperitoneal liposarcoma. V gene TRBV12-3 or TRBV12-4 combines with J gene TRBJ2-5; D is perhaps TRBD1 or TRBD2 (5 bases each). The tail of the sequence fits TRBJ2-7 better, so the J call may be wrong. Written as DNA, the CDR3 is TGTGCCAGCAGGCACGAGGGGTCCCCTCCCTACGAGCAGTACTTC. It encodes CASRHEGSPPYEQYF.